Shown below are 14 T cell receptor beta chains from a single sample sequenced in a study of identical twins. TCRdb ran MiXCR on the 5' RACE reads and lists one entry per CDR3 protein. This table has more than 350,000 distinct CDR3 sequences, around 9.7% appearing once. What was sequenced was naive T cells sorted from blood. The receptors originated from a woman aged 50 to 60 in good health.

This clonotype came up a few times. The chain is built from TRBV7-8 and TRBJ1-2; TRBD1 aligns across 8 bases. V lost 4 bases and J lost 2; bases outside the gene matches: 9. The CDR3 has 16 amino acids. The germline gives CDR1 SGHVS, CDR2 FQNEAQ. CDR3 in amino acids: CASSSDRAPRNYGYTF. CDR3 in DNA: TGTGCCAGCAGCTCGGACAGGGCCCCAAGGAACTATGGCTACACCTTC.

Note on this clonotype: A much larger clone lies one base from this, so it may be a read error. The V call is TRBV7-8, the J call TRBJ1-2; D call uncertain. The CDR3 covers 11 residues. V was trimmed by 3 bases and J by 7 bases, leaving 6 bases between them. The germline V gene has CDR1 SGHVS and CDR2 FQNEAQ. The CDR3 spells CASSFMVGYTF. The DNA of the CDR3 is TGTGCCAGCAGCTTTATGGTTGGCTACACCTTC.

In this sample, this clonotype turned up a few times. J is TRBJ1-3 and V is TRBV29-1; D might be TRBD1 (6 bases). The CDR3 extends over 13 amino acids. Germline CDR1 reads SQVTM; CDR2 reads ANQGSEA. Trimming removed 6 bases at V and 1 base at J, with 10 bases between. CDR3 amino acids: CSVSTGSGNTIYF. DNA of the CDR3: TGCAGCGTATCAACAGGGTCTGGAAACACCATATATTTT.

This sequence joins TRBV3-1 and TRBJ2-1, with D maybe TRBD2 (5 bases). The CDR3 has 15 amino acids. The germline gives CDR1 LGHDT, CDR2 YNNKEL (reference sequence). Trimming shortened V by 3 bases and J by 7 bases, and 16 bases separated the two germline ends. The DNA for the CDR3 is TGTGCCAGCAGCCATGTGACGAGCGGCGGGAATGAGCAGTTCTTC. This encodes CASSHVTSGGNEQFF.

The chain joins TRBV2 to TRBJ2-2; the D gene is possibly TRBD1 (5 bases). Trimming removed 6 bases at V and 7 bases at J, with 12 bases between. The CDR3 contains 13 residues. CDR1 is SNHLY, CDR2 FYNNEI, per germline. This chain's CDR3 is CASRLAGFGELFF. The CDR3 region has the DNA TGTGCCAGCAGGCTGGCAGGGTTCGGGGAGCTGTTTTTT. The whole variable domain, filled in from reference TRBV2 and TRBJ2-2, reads EPEVTQTPSHQVTQMGQEVILRCVPISNHLYFYWYRQILGQKVEFLVSFYNNEISEKSEIFDDQFSVERPDGSNFTLKIRSTKLEDSAMYFCASRLAGFGELFFGEGSRLTVL.

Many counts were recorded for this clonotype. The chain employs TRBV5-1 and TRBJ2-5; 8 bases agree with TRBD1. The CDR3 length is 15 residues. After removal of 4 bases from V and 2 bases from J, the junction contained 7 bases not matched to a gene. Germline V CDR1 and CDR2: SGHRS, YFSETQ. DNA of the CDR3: TGCGCCAGCAGCAGAGATTACAGGGGGCAAGAGACCCAGTACTTC. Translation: CASSRDYRGQETQYF.

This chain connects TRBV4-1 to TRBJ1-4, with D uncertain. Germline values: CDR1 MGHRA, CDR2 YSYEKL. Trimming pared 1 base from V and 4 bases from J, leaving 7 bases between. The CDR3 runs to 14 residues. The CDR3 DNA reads TGCGCCAGCAGCCAAGTTAGGAATAATGAAAAACTGTTTTTT. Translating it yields CASSQVRNNEKLFF.

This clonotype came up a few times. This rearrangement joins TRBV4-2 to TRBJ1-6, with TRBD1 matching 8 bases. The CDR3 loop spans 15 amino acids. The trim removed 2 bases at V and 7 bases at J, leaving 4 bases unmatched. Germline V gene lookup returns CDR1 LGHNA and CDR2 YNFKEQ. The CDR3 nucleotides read TGTGCCAGCAGCCAACCGGACAGGGACAATTCACCCCTCCACTTT. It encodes CASSQPDRDNSPLHF.

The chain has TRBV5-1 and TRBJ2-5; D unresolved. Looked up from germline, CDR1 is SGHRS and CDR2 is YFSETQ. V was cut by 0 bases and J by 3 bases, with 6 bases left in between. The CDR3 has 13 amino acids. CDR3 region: CASSLATEETQYF. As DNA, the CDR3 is TGCGCCAGCAGCTTGGCAACAGAAGAGACCCAGTACTTC.

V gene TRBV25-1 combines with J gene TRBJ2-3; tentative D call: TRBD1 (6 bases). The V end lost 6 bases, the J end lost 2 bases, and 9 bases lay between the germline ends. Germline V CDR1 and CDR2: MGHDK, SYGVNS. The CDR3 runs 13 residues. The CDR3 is CASRWTDTDTQYF. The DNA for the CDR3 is TGTGCCAGCAGGTGGACAGACACAGATACGCAGTATTTT.

The CDR3 sequence: CASSSRGGVEQYF. The DNA for the CDR3 is TGTGCCAGCAGCTCACGGGGGGGGGTCGAGCAGTACTTC. V gene TRBV13 combines with J gene TRBJ2-7, with 8 bases identical to TRBD2. Germline V lookup: CDR1 PRHDT, CDR2 FYEKMQ (reference sequence). V lost 4 bases and J lost 6; bases outside the gene matches: 5. The CDR3 contains 13 residues.

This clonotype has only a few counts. CDR3 sequence (DNA): TGCGCCAGCCGGACATCGGATAGCACAGATACGCAGTATTTT. Translating it yields CASRTSDSTDTQYF. The rearrangement joins TRBV5-1 to TRBJ2-3; D possibly corresponds to TRBD1 (5 bases). The germline CDR1 and CDR2 sequences are SGHRS and YFSETQ. V was clipped by 7 bases and J by 0 bases, with 12 bases between them. This CDR3 is built from 14 residues.

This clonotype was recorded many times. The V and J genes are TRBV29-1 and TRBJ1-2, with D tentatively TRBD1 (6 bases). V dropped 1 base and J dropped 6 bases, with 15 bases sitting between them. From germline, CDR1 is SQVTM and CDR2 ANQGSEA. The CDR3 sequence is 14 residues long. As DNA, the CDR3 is TGCAGCGTTGAAGGACAGGCTGGGATCAATGGCTACACCTTC. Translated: CSVEGQAGINGYTF.

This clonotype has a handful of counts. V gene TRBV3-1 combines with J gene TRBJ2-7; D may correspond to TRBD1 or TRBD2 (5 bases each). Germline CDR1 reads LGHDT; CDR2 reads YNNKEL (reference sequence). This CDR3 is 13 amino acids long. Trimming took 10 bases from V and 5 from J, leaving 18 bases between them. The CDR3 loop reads CATRQWMRDEQYV. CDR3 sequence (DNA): TGTGCCACCAGACAGTGGATGCGGGACGAGCAGTACGTC.